These 24 T cell receptor beta chains were sequenced from one sample in a study of cytomegalovirus exposure and HLA in healthy donors. PCR primers comprised 60 Vbeta and 13 Jbeta primers. The assay was immunoSEQ multiplex PCR, and TCRdb's table has in-frame clones only and misses some. The sample carries 120,000 to 150,000 clones, 70% to 85% recorded once. Material: PBMCs. The receptors derive from a male donor in good health and CMV-seronegative.

The V and J genes are TRBV7-2 and TRBJ2-7; possible D gene TRBD2, 5 bases. The CDR3 covers 15 residues. Germline CDR1 is SGHTA and CDR2 is FQGNSA. V was trimmed by 5 bases and J by 0 bases, leaving 14 bases between them. CDR3: CASSPWTQSSYEQYF. As DNA, the CDR3 is TGTGCCAGCAGCCCATGGACTCAGAGCTCCTACGAGCAGTACTTC.

The rearrangement uses TRBV5-6 and TRBJ2-5, with 7 positions matching TRBD2. This CDR3 region has 14 residues. V gave up 2 bases and J gave up 5 bases; unmatched junction bases: 6. In germline, CDR1 is SGHDT, CDR2 YYEEEE. In nucleotides, the CDR3 is TGTGCCAGCAGCTTTGCGGGAGCTCGCGAGACCCAGTACTTC. Translated: CASSFAGARETQYF.

The rearrangement uses TRBV6-6 and TRBJ2-6, with no clear D. The CDR3 is made up of 13 amino acids. The germline CDR1 and CDR2 sequences are MNHNY and SVGAGI (reference sequence). Trimming cost V 7 bases and J 4 bases, with 8 bases left between them. The CDR3 reads CASTMRGANVLTF. Written as DNA, the CDR3 is TGTGCCAGCACAATGAGGGGGGCCAACGTCCTGACTTTC.

The gene calls are TRBV11-3 and TRBJ1-4; D may be TRBD1 (6 bases). This CDR3 comprises 17 residues. Germline V CDR1 and CDR2: SGHNT, YENEEA. Trimming cost V 7 bases and J 6 bases, with 24 bases left between them. The CDR3 region is CASTLGTKRGVDEKLFF. CDR3 in DNA: TGTGCCAGCACATTAGGGACAAAGAGAGGGGTGGATGAAAAACTGTTTTTT.

The chain uses TRBV18 and TRBJ2-5; TRBD1 agrees at 9 bases. CDR3 length: 15 residues. V trimming: 3 bases; J trimming: 5 bases; junction bases outside the gene matches: 7. The V gene's germline CDR1 is KGHSH and CDR2 LQKENI. CDR3: CASSPRLTGGETQYF. CDR3 coding DNA: TGTGCCAGCTCACCCCGATTGACAGGGGGGGAGACCCAGTACTTC.

J is TRBJ2-7 and V is TRBV28; 9 nucleotides agree with TRBD2. Per germline, CDR1 MDHEN and CDR2 SYDVKM. After removal of 4 bases from V and 5 bases from J, the junction contained 9 bases not matched to a gene. This CDR3 has 15 residues. The CDR3 here is CASSSWREGIHEQYF. The CDR3 nucleotides read TGTGCCAGCAGTTCGTGGCGGGAGGGGATCCACGAGCAGTACTTC.

The chain uses TRBV28 and TRBJ2-7; perhaps TRBD2 as D (5 bases). The length of the CDR3 is 13 residues. V was trimmed by 5 bases and J by 3 bases, leaving 11 bases between them. Looked up from germline, CDR1 is MDHEN and CDR2 is SYDVKM. The DNA of the CDR3 is TGTGCCAGCAGTCGGACGGGGAACTACGAGCAGTACTTC. Protein product: CASSRTGNYEQYF.

The CDR3 coding sequence is TGTGCCAGCAGCTACGACGGTTTTGGGCGCGCCATATATTTT. It encodes CASSYDGFGRAIYF. V usage is TRBV7-2 and J usage is TRBJ1-3; D is undetermined. This CDR3 has 14 amino acids. Trimming pared 4 bases from V and 11 bases from J, leaving 18 bases between. Per germline, CDR1 SGHTA and CDR2 FQGNSA. The whole variable domain, filled in from reference TRBV7-2 and TRBJ1-3, reads GAGVSQSPSNKVTEKGKDVELRCDPISGHTALYWYRQSLGQGLEFLIYFQGNSAPDKSGLPSDRFSAERTGGSVSTLTIQRTQQEDSAVYLCASSYDGFGRAIYFGEGSWLTVV.

V gene TRBV6-1 combines with J gene TRBJ2-5; D possibly corresponds to TRBD1 (6 bases). The CDR3 is 17 amino acids. Germline V lookup: CDR1 MNHNS, CDR2 SASEGT. V lost 1 base and J 0 bases, leaving 15 bases between the germline ends. Written as DNA, the CDR3 is TGTGCCAGCAGTGAAGACACCCCGAGGGGGTACCAAGAGACCCAGTACTTC. Translated: CASSEDTPRGYQETQYF.

V usage is TRBV10-3 and J usage is TRBJ1-2; D gene unclear. Trimming left V 7 bases short and J 6 bases short, with 15 bases between. The CDR3 spans 13 residues. Germline V gene data show CDR1 as ENHRY and CDR2 as SYGVKD. CDR3 amino acids: CAITEVPSNGYTF. CDR3 DNA: TGTGCCATCACCGAAGTCCCGAGCAATGGCTACACCTTC.

The chain employs TRBV2 and TRBJ1-5, with D perhaps matching TRBD1 (6 bases). This CDR3 spans 14 amino acids. Trimming stripped 8 bases from V and 5 bases from J, with 16 bases between. Germline-derived CDR1 and CDR2 are SNHLY and FYNNEI. The DNA of the CDR3 is TGTGCCAGCCGCGGCACAGGGTGGGATCAGCCCCAGCATTTT. This codes for CASRGTGWDQPQHF.

This chain links TRBV5-6 with TRBJ2-5, with D unclear. The CDR3 is 14 amino acids. Germline V CDR1 and CDR2: SGHDT, YYEEEE. V shed 2 bases and J shed 5 bases, with 13 bases lying between them. CDR3 sequence (DNA): TGTGCCAGCAGCTTAGAGGATGAGGTGGAGACCCAGTACTTC. Its protein product is CASSLEDEVETQYF.

The chain has TRBV28 and TRBJ2-7; the match to TRBD2 covers 12 bases. CDR1 and CDR2 from the germline V gene are MDHEN and SYDVKM. The junction had 5 bases not matched to a gene; V was cut back by 2 bases and J by 3 bases. The CDR3 runs to 16 residues. CDR3 protein: CASSLGTSGLSYEQYF. Here the CDR3 DNA reads TGTGCCAGCAGTTTAGGGACTAGCGGGTTGAGCTACGAGCAGTACTTC.

The chain employs TRBV5-4 and TRBJ2-7; D not resolved. Germline CDR1 is SGHNT and CDR2 is YYREEE (reference sequence). V was cut by 4 bases and J by 2 bases, with 13 bases left in between. This CDR3 spans 14 amino acids. The CDR3 region is CASSLKLNAYEQYF. The DNA for the CDR3 is TGTGCCAGCAGCCTAAAACTGAACGCCTACGAGCAGTACTTC.

The chain couples TRBV4-3 to TRBJ2-1; TRBD1 agrees at 8 bases. V lost 3 bases to trimming and J lost 9 bases; unmatched junction nucleotides: 10. Germline CDR1 and CDR2: LGHNA and YSLEER. This CDR3 spans 15 amino acids. The chain's CDR3 is CASSHGTGGVTEQFF. DNA for the CDR3: TGCGCCAGCAGCCACGGGACAGGTGGGGTTACTGAGCAGTTCTTC.

The genes are TRBV2 and TRBJ2-3; D is perhaps TRBD1 (6 bases). V was pared by 2 bases and J by 0 bases, with 15 bases between. Per the germline V gene, CDR1 is SNHLY and CDR2 is FYNNEI. The CDR3 is 17 amino acids. The CDR3 reads CASSEMTGKTSTDTQYF. The CDR3 nucleotides read TGTGCCAGCAGTGAAATGACAGGAAAGACTAGCACAGATACGCAGTATTTT. Looking up the rest from reference TRBV2 and TRBJ2-3 gives the full variable domain: EPEVTQTPSHQVTQMGQEVILRCVPISNHLYFYWYRQILGQKVEFLVSFYNNEISEKSEIFDDQFSVERPDGSNFTLKIRSTKLEDSAMYFCASSEMTGKTSTDTQYFGPGTRLTVL.

J is TRBJ1-2 and V is TRBV11-2; no clear D gene. This CDR3 has 13 residues. The V gene's germline CDR1 is SGHAT and CDR2 FQNNGV. The germline V and J ends were trimmed by 3 bases and 3 bases, with 8 bases remaining between them. CDR3 nucleotides: TGTGCCAGCAGCTTCATGAGCGACTATGGCTACACCTTC. As protein: CASSFMSDYGYTF.

V is TRBV5-4 and J is TRBJ2-5; TRBD2 might be the D (5 bases). CDR3 length: 15 residues. From germline, CDR1 is SGHNT and CDR2 YYREEE (reference sequence). Trimming stripped 0 bases from V and 5 bases from J, with 14 bases between. In nucleotides, the CDR3 is TGTGCCAGCAGCTTGGCGGGTTCGAGCGGCGAGACCCAGTACTTC. Protein sequence: CASSLAGSSGETQYF.

The chain links TRBV5-1 to TRBJ2-7; the D gene is possibly TRBD2 (6 bases). V lost 0 bases to trimming and J lost 5 bases, with 15 bases between them. Germline V lookup: CDR1 SGHRS, CDR2 YFSETQ. The CDR3 has 15 amino acids. CDR3 nucleotide sequence: TGCGCCAGCAGCTTGGGGTGGGGGAGCGGGCACGAGCAGTACTTC. Protein: CASSLGWGSGHEQYF.

The chain is built from TRBV5-1 and TRBJ2-1; tentative D call: TRBD2 (6 bases). The V gene lost 6 bases and the J gene lost 6 bases, with 22 bases spanning the gap. CDR3 length equals 16 residues. Germline CDR1 and CDR2: SGHRS and YFSETQ. The CDR3: CASILSPGAWGNEQFF. The CDR3, as DNA: TGCGCCAGCATCCTCTCGCCGGGAGCTTGGGGCAATGAGCAGTTCTTC.

The V and J genes are TRBV9 and TRBJ2-7; 7 bases match TRBD2. V trimming: 0 bases; J trimming: 2 bases; junction bases outside the gene matches: 8. The CDR3 has 16 residues. CDR1 is SGDLS, CDR2 YYNGEE, per germline. CDR3 coding DNA: TGTGCCAGCAGCGTAGGCGGGGTGGGGGGGGCCTACGAGCAGTACTTC. Protein: CASSVGGVGGAYEQYF.

The rearrangement uses TRBV11-1 and TRBJ1-3; D is ambiguous. V was shortened by 2 bases and J by 4 bases, with 21 bases between the two germline ends. Germline values: CDR1 SGHAT, CDR2 FQDESV (reference sequence). The CDR3 covers 18 residues. Written as DNA, the CDR3 is TGTGCCAGCAGCTTAAGAAGGAGGTGGAGAAGCGGGGGAAACACCATATATTTT. This sequence encodes CASSLRRRWRSGGNTIYF.

There are a few counts of this clone. The chain employs TRBV6-1 and TRBJ1-2; perhaps TRBD1 as D (5 bases). The CDR3 consists of 13 residues. The germline gives CDR1 MNHNS, CDR2 SASEGT. V lost 8 bases and J 2 bases, leaving 12 bases between the germline ends. In DNA form, the CDR3 reads TGTGCCAGCTACTCGGCAGGGAACTATGGCTACACCTTC. Its translation: CASYSAGNYGYTF.

This clone came up many times. The V and J genes are TRBV2 and TRBJ1-5, with D unresolved. Trimming removed 4 bases at V and 3 bases at J, with 7 bases between. CDR3 length equals 13 residues. Germline-derived CDR1 and CDR2 are SNHLY and FYNNEI. CDR3 coding DNA: TGTGCCAGCAGTGTTTGGGCCAATCAGCCCCAGCATTTT. Translated: CASSVWANQPQHF.